This T cell receptor beta chain was observed in a study of T cell clonotyping in hematopoietic cell transplantation. The CDR3 is 15 residues long. The germline V gene has CDR1 SGHRS and CDR2 YFSETQ. Trimming removed 0 bases from V and 5 bases from J, with 15 bases in between. Clones were read by immunoSEQ multiplex PCR, and TCRdb kept only the in-frame ones, dropping some. This sample yields about 6,700 clones, of which roughly 35% are seen a single time; roughly 19% belongs to the top ten. The sequence came from a female patient in her 60s who had an allogeneic stem cell transplant, so the T cells may come from the graft donor. Some clones in this sample may be carry-over from other donors' samples. The chain carries TRBV5-1 and TRBJ2-7; D tentatively fits TRBD1 or TRBD2 (5 bases each). Source: peripheral blood mononuclear cells, taken 30 days after allogeneic stem cell transplant. The CDR3 region is CASSLVGDLYDEQYF. The CDR3 nucleotides read TGCGCCAGCAGCTTGGTTGGGGACCTGTACGACGAGCAGTACTTC.